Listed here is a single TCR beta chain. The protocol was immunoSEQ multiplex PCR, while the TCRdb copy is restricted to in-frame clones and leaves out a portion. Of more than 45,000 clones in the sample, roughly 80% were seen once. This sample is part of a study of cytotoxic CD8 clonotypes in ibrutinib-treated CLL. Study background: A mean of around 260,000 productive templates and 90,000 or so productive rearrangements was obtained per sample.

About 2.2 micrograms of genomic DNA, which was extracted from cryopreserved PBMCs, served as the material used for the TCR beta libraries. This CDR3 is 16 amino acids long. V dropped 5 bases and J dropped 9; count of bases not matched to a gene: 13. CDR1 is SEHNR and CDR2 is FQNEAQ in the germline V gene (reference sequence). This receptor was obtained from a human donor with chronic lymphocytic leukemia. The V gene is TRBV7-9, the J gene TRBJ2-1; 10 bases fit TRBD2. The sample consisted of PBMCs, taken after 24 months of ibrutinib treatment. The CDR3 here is CASSPGGLAGVGEQFF. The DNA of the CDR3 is TGTGCCAGCAGCCCGGGAGGGCTAGCGGGAGTAGGTGAGCAGTTCTTC.